Below, 16 T cell receptor beta chains from the same sample are listed, as sequenced in a study of cytomegalovirus exposure and HLA in healthy donors. Assay: immunoSEQ multiplex PCR; the TCRdb copy retains only in-frame clones and omits some. Counted here are 130,000 to 150,000 clones, 89% occurring once; the ten biggest clones make up 9% to 9.5%. Sequencing was performed on PBMCs. These receptors were taken from a woman between 18 and 30 years old in good health and CMV-seropositive.

This chain connects TRBV11-3 to TRBJ2-7; D is unclear. The V end was cut by 4 bases, the J end by 0 bases, with 10 bases between. The CDR3 is 14 amino acids. CDR1 SGHNT and CDR2 YENEEA come from the germline V gene. The CDR3 DNA follows: TGTGCCAGCAGCTCAGCAGCGAGCTCCTACGAGCAGTACTTC. It encodes CASSSAASSYEQYF.

CDR3 region: CAWSAPLNQPQHF. The DNA for the CDR3 is TGTGCCTGGAGTGCCCCTTTGAATCAGCCCCAGCATTTT. This sequence joins TRBV30 and TRBJ1-5; D gene ambiguous. This CDR3 contains 13 residues. V was pared by 1 base and J by 4 bases, with 8 bases between. Germline V lookup: CDR1 GTSNPN, CDR2 SVGIG (reference sequence).

J is TRBJ1-1 and V is TRBV7-2, with D possibly TRBD1 on 6 matching bases. Per the germline V gene, CDR1 is SGHTA and CDR2 is FQGNSA. Trimming cost V 6 bases and J 1 base, with 9 bases left between them. This CDR3 has 13 amino acids. CDR3 DNA sequence: TGTGCCAGCAGTCGGGGGGCGAACACTGAAGCTTTCTTT. It translates to CASSRGANTEAFF.

This sequence joins TRBV6-6 and TRBJ1-2, with TRBD1 identical over 7 bases. The CDR3 contains 13 residues. The V and J ends lost 2 bases and 4 bases, in that order; junction bases with no gene match: 1. Germline CDR1 reads MNHNY; CDR2 reads SVGAGI (reference sequence). Here the CDR3 DNA reads TGTGCCAGCAGTTACGACAGGGTCTATGGCTACACCTTC. It codes for CASSYDRVYGYTF.

Ten or more counts support this clone. The chain recombines TRBV6-5 with TRBJ2-7, with D possibly TRBD1 on 6 matching bases. Trimming took 4 bases from V and 3 from J, leaving 10 bases between them. Germline V lookup: CDR1 MNHEY, CDR2 SVGAGI. This CDR3 has 13 amino acids. The CDR3: CASSFGQNYEQYF. CDR3 coding DNA: TGTGCCAGCAGTTTTGGACAGAACTACGAGCAGTACTTC.

V gene TRBV27 combines with J gene TRBJ2-6, with 12 bases fitting TRBD1. This CDR3 is built from 18 residues. Germline V gene sequence: CDR1 MNHEY, CDR2 SMNVEV (reference sequence). V shed 2 bases, J shed 2 bases, and the junction held 4 bases outside the gene matches. The CDR3 protein is CASSLGRDRGPGANVLTF. As DNA, the CDR3 is TGTGCCAGCAGTTTAGGCCGGGACAGGGGGCCTGGGGCCAACGTCCTGACTTTC. The variable domain in full, with the rest retrieved from reference TRBV27 and TRBJ2-6, is EAQVTQNPRYLITVTGKKLTVTCSQNMNHEYMSWYRQDPGLGLRQIYYSMNVEVTDKGDVPEGYKVSRKEKRNFPLILESPSPNQTSLYFCASSLGRDRGPGANVLTFGAGSRLTVL.

The J gene is TRBJ1-1, the V gene TRBV18; D unclear. Germline CDR1 reads KGHSH; CDR2 reads LQKENI. V lost 4 bases and J 0 bases, leaving 3 bases between the germline ends. The CDR3 length is 12 residues. The CDR3 coding sequence is TGTGCCAGCTCACTCATGAACACTGAAGCTTTCTTT. This gives the protein CASSLMNTEAFF.

This chain links TRBV28 with TRBJ1-1; D is possibly TRBD1 (5 bases). This CDR3 contains 16 residues. The germline V gene has CDR1 MDHEN and CDR2 SYDVKM. Trimming removed 6 bases from V and 5 bases from J, with 22 bases in between. The DNA of the CDR3 is TGTGCCAGCAGCCCAACCCCAGGGTATCAGAAGACTGAAGCTTTCTTT. It specifies CASSPTPGYQKTEAFF. The whole variable domain, filled in from reference TRBV28 and TRBJ1-1, reads DVKVTQSSRYLVKRTGEKVFLECVQDMDHENMFWYRQDPGLGLRLIYFSYDVKMKEKGDIPEGYSVSREKKERFSLILESASTNQTSMYLCASSPTPGYQKTEAFFGQGTRLTVV.

The V and J genes are TRBV5-1 and TRBJ1-2; a weak D match, TRBD1 (6 bases). The germline V and J ends were trimmed by 3 bases and 8 bases, with 17 bases remaining between them. Germline V gene sequence: CDR1 SGHRS, CDR2 YFSETQ. This CDR3 is built from 14 residues. The CDR3 region has the DNA TGCGCCAGCAGCTCGCCGGACAGTCCCGAAGGCTACACCTTC. Protein: CASSSPDSPEGYTF.

The V call is TRBV4-1, the J call TRBJ2-1; tentatively, D is TRBD2 (6 bases). The V end was cut by 0 bases, the J end by 6 bases, with 15 bases between. The CDR3 length is 16 residues. In germline, CDR1 is MGHRA, CDR2 YSYEKL. This CDR3 is CASSQEGTRSVNEQFF. In DNA form, the CDR3 reads TGCGCCAGCAGCCAAGAAGGGACTCGCTCAGTCAATGAGCAGTTCTTC.

V gene TRBV5-1 combines with J gene TRBJ1-1, with D possibly being TRBD1 (6 bases). Trimming shortened V by 4 bases and J by 0 bases, and 13 bases separated the two germline ends. From germline, CDR1 is SGHRS and CDR2 YFSETQ. The CDR3 covers 15 residues. The CDR3 nucleotides are TGCGCCAGCAGCGACCTTGACAGGATGAACACTGAAGCTTTCTTT. Encoded protein: CASSDLDRMNTEAFF.

The genes are TRBV29-1 and TRBJ1-1; tentative D call: TRBD1 (6 bases). V lost 7 bases, J lost 1 base, and 16 bases lay in between. The CDR3 totals 14 residues. The V gene's germline CDR1 is SQVTM and CDR2 ANQGSEA. The DNA for the CDR3 is TGCAGCGGGGCGGGGGCAGGGGAGAACACTGAAGCTTTCTTT. Translating gives CSGAGAGENTEAFF.

V and J are TRBV4-1 and TRBJ1-6; a possible D gene is TRBD1 (5 bases). This CDR3 has 16 residues. Trimming removed 2 bases at V and 7 bases at J, with 15 bases between. CDR1 is MGHRA, CDR2 YSYEKL, per germline. The CDR3 bases are TGCGCCAGCAGCCAACAGGCTTGGGGGGGAAATTCACCCCTCCACTTT. It yields the protein CASSQQAWGGNSPLHF.

The chain carries TRBV28 and TRBJ1-3; 7 bases line up with TRBD1. This CDR3 has 16 amino acids. Per the germline V gene, CDR1 is MDHEN and CDR2 is SYDVKM. Trimming at V came to 4 bases and at J to 3 bases, leaving 9 bases not matched to a gene. The CDR3 region has the DNA TGTGCCAGCAGTTCCCTGACAGGGACGGGTGGAAACACCATATATTTT. This gives the protein CASSSLTGTGGNTIYF.

V usage is TRBV7-9 and J usage is TRBJ1-3; D gene uncertain. The CDR3 contains 13 residues. The germline CDR1 and CDR2 sequences are SEHNR and FQNEAQ (reference sequence). Deletions cut 6 bases from V and 4 bases from J, with 10 bases between. The chain's CDR3 is CASRPGSGNTIYF. DNA of the CDR3: TGTGCCAGCAGGCCGGGTTCGGGAAACACCATATATTTT.

The rearrangement links TRBV19 to TRBJ2-7; perhaps TRBD1 as D (6 bases). The germline V gene encodes CDR1 LNHDA and CDR2 SQIVND (reference sequence). CDR3 length: 14 amino acids. Trimming cost V 3 bases and J 3 bases, with 12 bases left between them. The CDR3 loop is CASSMVSDSYEQYF. In nucleotides, the CDR3 is TGTGCCAGTAGTATGGTGTCGGACAGCTACGAGCAGTACTTC.